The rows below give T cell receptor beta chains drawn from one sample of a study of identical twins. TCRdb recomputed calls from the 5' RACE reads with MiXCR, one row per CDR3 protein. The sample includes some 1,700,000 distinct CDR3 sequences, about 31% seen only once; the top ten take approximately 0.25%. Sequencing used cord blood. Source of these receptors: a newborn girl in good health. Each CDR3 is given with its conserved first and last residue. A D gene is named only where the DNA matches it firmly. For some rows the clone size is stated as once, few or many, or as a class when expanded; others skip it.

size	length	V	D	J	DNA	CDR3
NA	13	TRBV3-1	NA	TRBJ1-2	TGTGCCAGCAGCCAAGAGGCCGGCTATGGCTACACCTTC	CASSQEAGYGYTF
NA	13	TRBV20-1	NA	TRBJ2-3	TGCAGTGCTGGACGACAAGACAGGGATACGCAGTATTTT	CSAGRQDRDTQYF
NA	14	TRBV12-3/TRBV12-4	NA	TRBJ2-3	TGTGCCAGTCAACGGAGACTGGGGGGAGATACGCAGTATTTT	CASQRRLGGDTQYF
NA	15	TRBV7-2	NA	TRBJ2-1	TGTGCCAGCAGCTTAGTGGGACTCCTTTACAATGAGCAGTTCTTC	CASSLVGLLYNEQFF
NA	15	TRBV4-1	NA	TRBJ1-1	TGCGCCAGCAGCCAAGGATGGGGGGGGGACACTGAAGCTTTCTTT	CASSQGWGGDTEAFF
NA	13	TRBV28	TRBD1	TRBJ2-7	TGTGCCAGCAGAAAGGGGGCTCGCTACGAGCAGTACTTC	CASRKGARYEQYF
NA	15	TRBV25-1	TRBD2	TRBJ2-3	TGTGCCAGCACCACTAGCGGGGGGATCACAGATACGCAGTATTTT	CASTTSGGITDTQYF
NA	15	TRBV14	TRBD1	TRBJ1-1	TGTGCCAGCAGCCTGACAGGGGGACTCGACACTGAAGCTTTCTTT	CASSLTGGLDTEAFF
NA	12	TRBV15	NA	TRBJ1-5	TGTGCCACCAGCAGAGAAAATCAGCCCCAGCATTTT	CATSRENQPQHF
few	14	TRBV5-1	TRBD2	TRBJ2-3	TGCGCCAGCAGCATAGCGGGAGAGGGAGATACGCAGTATTTT	CASSIAGEGDTQYF
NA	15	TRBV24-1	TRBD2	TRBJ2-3	TGTGCCACCAGTGATCCCGGGACTAGTGCCGGTACGCAGTATTTT	CATSDPGTSAGTQYF
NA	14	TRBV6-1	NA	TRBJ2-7	TGTGCCAGCAGTGTGCGGGACGGTTCCTACGAGCAGTACTTC	CASSVRDGSYEQYF
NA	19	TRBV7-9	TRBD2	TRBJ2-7	TGTGCCAGCAGCTTACGTTGGTCATTGCGGGAGTATGTAGTTTACGAGCAGTACTTC	CASSLRWSLREYVVYEQYF
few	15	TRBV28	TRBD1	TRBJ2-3	TGTGCCAGCAGTGCCTCGGGACAGGGAACAGATACGCAGTATTTT	CASSASGQGTDTQYF
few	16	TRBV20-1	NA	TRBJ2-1	TGCAGTGCTAGTGGTGCGGTCCATATACCCCACAATGAGCAGTTCTTC	CSASGAVHIPHNEQFF
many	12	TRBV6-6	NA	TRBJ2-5	TGTGCCAGCTATGGCTTTGAAGGGACCCAGTACTTC	CASYGFEGTQYF